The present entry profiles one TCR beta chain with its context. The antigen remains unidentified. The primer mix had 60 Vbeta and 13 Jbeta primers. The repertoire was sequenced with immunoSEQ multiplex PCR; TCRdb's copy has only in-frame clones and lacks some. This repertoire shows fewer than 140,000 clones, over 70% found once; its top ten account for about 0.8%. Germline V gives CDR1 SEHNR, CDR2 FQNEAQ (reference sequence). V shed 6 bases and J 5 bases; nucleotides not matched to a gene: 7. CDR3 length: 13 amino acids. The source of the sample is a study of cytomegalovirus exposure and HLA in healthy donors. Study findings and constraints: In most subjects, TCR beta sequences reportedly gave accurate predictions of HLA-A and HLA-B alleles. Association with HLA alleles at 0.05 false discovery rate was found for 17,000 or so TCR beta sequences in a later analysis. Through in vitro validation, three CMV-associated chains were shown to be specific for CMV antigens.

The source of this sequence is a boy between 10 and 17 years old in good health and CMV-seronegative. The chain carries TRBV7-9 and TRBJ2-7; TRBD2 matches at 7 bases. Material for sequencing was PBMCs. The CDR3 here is CASRGSGIHEQYF. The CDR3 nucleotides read TGTGCCAGCAGGGGAAGCGGGATACACGAGCAGTACTTC.